The rows below give T cell receptor beta chains drawn from one sample of a study of T cell responses to AZD1222 COVID-19 vaccine. Assay: immunoSEQ multiplex PCR; the TCRdb copy retains only in-frame clones and omits some. This sample has fewer than 120,000 clones, with approximately 90% found just once. Material: peripheral blood, obtained 28 days after the second AZD1222 dose. Source of these receptors: an adult who received the AZD1222 COVID-19 vaccine. The CDR3 runs from the conserved cysteine through the conserved F or W. A D gene is named only where the DNA matches it firmly. Clone size is not always given. Where it is, it says once, few, many or a class for expanded clones.

CDR3 length | D gene | J gene | clone size | V gene | CDR3 protein | CDR3 DNA
14 | - | TRBJ2-3 | - | TRBV3-1/TRBV3-2 | CASSQTSSTDTQYF | TGTGCCAGCAGCCAAACCAGCTCCACAGATACGCAGTATTTT
16 | TRBD1 | TRBJ2-7 | - | TRBV4-1 | CASSHPIRDRVPEQYF | TGCGCCAGCAGCCACCCCATCCGGGACAGGGTGCCCGAGCAGTACTTC
13 | TRBD1 | TRBJ2-7 | - | TRBV10-1 | CASNKDRVGQQYF | TGCGCCAGCAATAAGGACAGGGTCGGTCAGCAGTACTTC
14 | - | TRBJ2-1 | once | TRBV5-4 | CASSPEQFYNEQFF | TGTGCCAGCAGCCCCGAGCAGTTCTACAATGAGCAGTTCTTC
15 | TRBD2 | TRBJ2-5 | - | TRBV9 | CASSPSRAGDETQYF | TGTGCCAGCAGCCCCTCGAGAGCGGGAGACGAGACCCAGTACTTC
17 | - | TRBJ2-6 | - | TRBV27 | CASSLKGVSSGANVLTF | TGTGCCAGCAGTTTAAAGGGCGTGAGCTCTGGGGCCAACGTCCTGACTTTC
14 | - | TRBJ1-1 | once | TRBV12-5 | CASGLVPNTPETFF | TGTGCTAGTGGTTTGGTCCCGAACACCCCTGAGACTTTCTTT
14 | - | TRBJ2-7 | - | TRBV6-5 | CASSYSPTPGEQYF | TGTGCCAGCAGTTACTCCCCTACTCCGGGAGAGCAGTACTTC
15 | - | TRBJ1-1 | - | TRBV28 | CASTTESRGLTEAFF | TGTGCCAGCACAACTGAATCTCGGGGTTTAACTGAAGCTTTCTTT
16 | TRBD1 | TRBJ1-4 | - | TRBV11-2 | CASSQTLQGVGEKLFF | TGTGCCAGCAGCCAAACGCTTCAGGGGGTGGGGGAAAAACTGTTTTTT
17 | TRBD1 | TRBJ1-2 | - | TRBV5-4 | CASSLGRARGPIYGYTF | TGTGCCAGCAGCTTGGGACGCGCCAGGGGGCCGATCTATGGCTACACCTTC
15 | TRBD1 | TRBJ2-5 | - | TRBV5-1 | CASSPGQGWEETQYF | TGCGCCAGCAGCCCGGGACAGGGGTGGGAAGAGACCCAGTACTTC
13 | - | TRBJ1-3 | few | TRBV6-2/TRBV6-3 | CASSSFSGNTIYF | TGTGCCAGCAGTTCTTTCTCTGGAAACACCATATATTTT
15 | TRBD1 | TRBJ2-7 | - | TRBV7-8 | CASSSNRGPPYEQYF | TGTGCCAGCAGCTCCAACAGGGGTCCGCCCTACGAGCAGTACTTC
14 | - | TRBJ1-1 | - | TRBV19 | CASSPLRADTEAFF | TGTGCCAGTAGTCCCCTCCGGGCCGACACTGAAGCTTTCTTT
16 | - | TRBJ2-1 | - | TRBV2 | CASRYTSRLSYNEQFF | TGTGCCAGCAGGTATACTAGCAGACTCTCCTACAATGAGCAGTTCTTC
17 | TRBD1 | TRBJ1-6 | - | TRBV19 | CASSISRDRAVNSPLHF | TGTGCCAGTAGTATTTCCCGGGACAGGGCGGTCAATTCACCCCTCCACTTT
14 | TRBD1 | TRBJ2-7 | once | TRBV5-1 | CASSLKQGAYEQYF | TGCGCCAGCAGCTTGAAACAGGGGGCTTACGAGCAGTACTTC
15 | TRBD1 | TRBJ1-1 | once | TRBV27 | CASSPWDRGRTEAFF | TGTGCCAGCAGTCCCTGGGACAGGGGTAGGACTGAAGCTTTCTTT
12 | - | TRBJ2-2 | - | TRBV19 | CASSSFRGELFF | TGTGCCAGTAGTTCATTCCGTGGGGAGCTGTTTTTT
12 | - | TRBJ2-5 | - | TRBV12-3/TRBV12-4 | CASSLGKETQYF | TGTGCCAGCAGTTTGGGAAAAGAGACCCAGTACTTC
14 | TRBD1 | TRBJ2-7 | once | TRBV24-1 | CATSDIQGAGEQYF | TGTGCCACCAGTGATATCCAGGGGGCGGGCGAGCAGTACTTC
14 | TRBD2 | TRBJ2-1 | - | TRBV5-1 | CASTGLAGDNEQFF | TGCGCCAGCACGGGACTAGCGGGAGACAATGAGCAGTTCTTC
17 | - | TRBJ2-7 | - | TRBV28 | CASTRQTGAAGPGEQYF | TGTGCCAGCACCCGCCAGACAGGGGCAGCGGGACCGGGCGAGCAGTACTTC
13 | - | TRBJ1-3 | - | TRBV3-1/TRBV3-2 | CASSQGIQNTIYF | TGTGCCAGCAGCCAAGGCATTCAAAACACCATATATTTT
16 | TRBD2 | TRBJ2-7 | - | TRBV3-1/TRBV3-2 | CASSSWTSGPTYEQYF | TGTGCCAGCAGCTCCTGGACTAGCGGGCCCACCTACGAGCAGTACTTC
14 | - | TRBJ1-2 | - | TRBV30 | CAWSREVGRDGYTF | TGTGCCTGGAGTCGAGAGGTAGGGCGCGATGGCTACACCTTC
12 | TRBD1 | TRBJ2-1 | - | TRBV6-5 | CASRPPGGSQFF | TGTGCCAGCAGGCCCCCAGGGGGATCGCAGTTCTTC
11 | - | TRBJ2-7 | - | TRBV6-5 | CASSTPYEQYF | TGTGCCAGCAGTACCCCCTACGAGCAGTACTTC
13 | TRBD1 | TRBJ2-1 | - | TRBV7-8 | CASSRGQGDEQFF | TGTGCCAGCAGCAGGGGCCAGGGGGATGAGCAGTTCTTC
20 | - | TRBJ2-7 | once | TRBV29-1 | CSVWFGRDSSGKRKTYEQYF | TGCAGCGTTTGGTTCGGTCGCGATTCGTCCGGCAAACGAAAAACCTACGAGCAGTACTTC
11 | - | TRBJ2-2 | - | TRBV2 | CASSSHGELFF | TGTGCCAGCAGTTCCCACGGGGAGCTGTTTTTT
12 | TRBD1 | TRBJ1-1 | - | TRBV18 | CASSADRVTAFF | TGTGCCAGCTCAGCGGACAGGGTGACTGCTTTCTTT
14 | - | TRBJ2-2 | - | TRBV5-1 | CASSLEGNTGELFF | TGCGCCAGCAGCTTGGAAGGGAACACCGGGGAGCTGTTTTTT
13 | TRBD1 | TRBJ1-2 | - | TRBV30 | CAWSHRGEYGYTF | TGTGCCTGGAGCCACAGGGGCGAGTATGGCTACACCTTC
14 | - | TRBJ2-7 | - | TRBV4-1 | CASSLSQGSYEQYF | TGCGCCAGCAGCTTATCCCAGGGATCCTACGAGCAGTACTTC
14 | - | TRBJ2-2 | - | TRBV6-4 | CASSDSWRTGELFF | TGTGCCAGCAGTGACTCATGGAGAACCGGGGAGCTGTTTTTT
13 | - | TRBJ1-2 | - | TRBV7-9 | CASSLIGIYGYTF | TGTGCCAGCAGCTTAATAGGGATTTATGGCTACACCTTC
12 | - | TRBJ1-5 | - | TRBV18 | CASSPDNQPQHF | TGTGCCAGCTCACCTGACAATCAGCCCCAGCATTTT
14 | - | TRBJ1-5 | - | TRBV28 | CASRRQVSNQPQHF | TGTGCCAGCAGGCGACAGGTTAGCAATCAGCCCCAGCATTTT
16 | TRBD1 | TRBJ1-2 | - | TRBV4-1 | CASSQDPGTGIYGYTF | TGCGCCAGCAGCCAAGATCCGGGGACAGGGATCTATGGCTACACCTTC
12 | - | TRBJ1-5 | - | TRBV10-2 | CASNRDNQPQHF | TGCGCCAGCAACAGGGACAATCAGCCCCAGCATTTT
15 | TRBD1 | TRBJ2-7 | - | TRBV27 | CASSHNRDRVHEQYF | TGTGCCAGCAGTCATAACCGGGACAGGGTCCACGAGCAGTACTTC
13 | - | TRBJ2-7 | few | TRBV5-6 | CASSFRGPDEQYF | TGTGCCAGCAGCTTCCGGGGGCCGGACGAGCAGTACTTC
14 | TRBD1 | TRBJ1-4 | - | TRBV11-2 | CASSKTGTNEKLFF | TGTGCCAGCAGCAAGACAGGGACTAATGAAAAACTGTTTTTT
13 | - | TRBJ2-1 | - | TRBV5-1 | CASSSRWGNEQFF | TGCGCCAGCAGCTCTAGATGGGGCAATGAGCAGTTCTTC
13 | - | TRBJ1-2 | - | TRBV7-2 | CASRPTGEYGYTF | TGTGCCAGCAGACCGACAGGAGAATATGGCTACACCTTC
13 | TRBD1 | TRBJ1-1 | - | TRBV19 | CASINTGGVRAFF | TGTGCCAGTATTAATACAGGGGGCGTAAGGGCTTTCTTT
16 | TRBD2 | TRBJ2-1 | once | TRBV5-5 | CASSLSGSSSYNEQFF | TGTGCCAGCAGCTTGAGCGGGAGTAGCTCCTACAATGAGCAGTTCTTC
15 | - | TRBJ2-5 | - | TRBV29-1 | CSVEDPSLPQETQYF | TGCAGCGTTGAAGACCCGTCCTTGCCACAAGAGACCCAGTACTTC
14 | TRBD2 | TRBJ2-5 | - | TRBV18 | CASSAGGPGETQYF | TGTGCCAGCTCAGCGGGAGGGCCGGGAGAGACCCAGTACTTC
17 | - | TRBJ1-5 | - | TRBV19 | CASSASLVQGGYQPQHF | TGTGCCAGTAGTGCCTCCCTAGTTCAGGGCGGGTACCAGCCCCAGCATTTT
15 | - | TRBJ2-7 | - | TRBV6-5 | CASSYSLEGPYEQYF | TGTGCCAGCAGTTACTCCCTGGAGGGGCCCTACGAGCAGTACTTC
14 | - | TRBJ1-1 | - | TRBV28 | CASYTQSVNTEAFF | TGTGCCAGCTATACCCAATCGGTAAACACTGAAGCTTTCTTT